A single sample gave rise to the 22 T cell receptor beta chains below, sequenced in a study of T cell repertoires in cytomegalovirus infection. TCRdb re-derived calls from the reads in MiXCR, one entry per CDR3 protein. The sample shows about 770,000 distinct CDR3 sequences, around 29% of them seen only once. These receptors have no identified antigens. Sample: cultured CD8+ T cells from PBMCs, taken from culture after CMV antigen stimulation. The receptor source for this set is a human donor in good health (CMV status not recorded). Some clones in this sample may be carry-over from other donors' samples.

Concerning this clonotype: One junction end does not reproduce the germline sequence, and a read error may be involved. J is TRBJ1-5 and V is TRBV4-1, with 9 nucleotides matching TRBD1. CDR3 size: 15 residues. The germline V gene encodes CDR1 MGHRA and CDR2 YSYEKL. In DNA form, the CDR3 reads TGCGCCGGCAGCCAAGATGACAGGGGGAGTCAGCCCCAGCATTTT. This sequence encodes CAGSQDDRGSQPQHF.

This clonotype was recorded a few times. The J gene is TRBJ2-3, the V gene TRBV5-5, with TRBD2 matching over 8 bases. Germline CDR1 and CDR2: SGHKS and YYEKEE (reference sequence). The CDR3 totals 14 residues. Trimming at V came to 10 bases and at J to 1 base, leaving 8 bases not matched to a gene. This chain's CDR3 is CASGREGGTDTQYF. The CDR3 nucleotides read TGTGCCTCCGGACGGGAGGGGGGCACAGATACGCAGTATTTT. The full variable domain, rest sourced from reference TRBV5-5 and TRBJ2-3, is DAGVTQSPTHLIKTRGQQVTLRCSPISGHKSVSWYQQVLGQGPQFIFQYYEKEERGRGNFPDRFSARQFPNYSSELNVNALLLGDSALYLCASGREGGTDTQYFGPGTRLTVL.

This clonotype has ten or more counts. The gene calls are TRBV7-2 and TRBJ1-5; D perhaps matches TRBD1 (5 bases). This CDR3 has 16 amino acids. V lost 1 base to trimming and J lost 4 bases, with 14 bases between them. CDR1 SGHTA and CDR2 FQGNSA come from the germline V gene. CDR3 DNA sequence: TGTGCCAGCAGCTTAGTCGGGCAGGGATTGAATCAGCCCCAGCATTTT. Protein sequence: CASSLVGQGLNQPQHF.

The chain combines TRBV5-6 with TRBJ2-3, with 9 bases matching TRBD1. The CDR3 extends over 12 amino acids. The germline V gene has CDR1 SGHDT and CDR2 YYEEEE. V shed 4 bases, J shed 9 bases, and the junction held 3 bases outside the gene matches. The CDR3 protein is CASSAGQGTQYF. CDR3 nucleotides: TGTGCCAGCAGCGCAGGACAGGGGACGCAGTATTTT. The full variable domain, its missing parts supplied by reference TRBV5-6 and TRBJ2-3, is DAGVTQSPTHLIKTRGQQVTLRCSPKSGHDTVSWYQQALGQGPQFIFQYYEEEERQRGNFPDRFSGHQFPNYSSELNVNALLLGDSALYLCASSAGQGTQYFGPGTRLTVL.

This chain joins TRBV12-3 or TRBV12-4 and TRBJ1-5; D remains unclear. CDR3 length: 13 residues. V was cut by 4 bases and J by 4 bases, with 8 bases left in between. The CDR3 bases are TGTGCCAGCAGTTCAGAGAGAAATCAGCCCCAGCATTTT. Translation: CASSSERNQPQHF.

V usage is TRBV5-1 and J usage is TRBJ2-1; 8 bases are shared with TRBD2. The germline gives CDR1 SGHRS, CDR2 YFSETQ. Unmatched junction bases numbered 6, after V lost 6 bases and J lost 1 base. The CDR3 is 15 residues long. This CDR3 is CASKPQRGSYNEQFF. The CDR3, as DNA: TGCGCCAGCAAGCCGCAGCGGGGGTCCTACAATGAGCAGTTCTTC.

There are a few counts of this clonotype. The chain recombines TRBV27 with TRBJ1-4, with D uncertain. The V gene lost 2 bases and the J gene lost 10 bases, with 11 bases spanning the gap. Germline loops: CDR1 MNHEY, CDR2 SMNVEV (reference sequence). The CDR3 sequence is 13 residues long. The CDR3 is CASSLGYPGKLFF. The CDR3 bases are TGTGCCAGCAGTTTAGGGTACCCCGGAAAACTGTTTTTT.

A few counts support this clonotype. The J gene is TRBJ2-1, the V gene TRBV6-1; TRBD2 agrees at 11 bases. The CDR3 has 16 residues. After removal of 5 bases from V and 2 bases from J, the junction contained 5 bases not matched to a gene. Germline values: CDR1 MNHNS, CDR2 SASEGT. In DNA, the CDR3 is TGTGCCAGCAGTCAATATAGCGGGGGGGCCTACAATGAGCAGTTCTTC. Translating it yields CASSQYSGGAYNEQFF.

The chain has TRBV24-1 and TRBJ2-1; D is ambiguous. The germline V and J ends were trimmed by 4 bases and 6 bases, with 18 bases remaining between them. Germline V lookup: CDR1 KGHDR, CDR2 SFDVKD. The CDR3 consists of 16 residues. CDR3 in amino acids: CATSEFRDTDFNEQFF. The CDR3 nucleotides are TGTGCCACCAGTGAGTTCCGAGACACGGATTTCAATGAGCAGTTCTTC.

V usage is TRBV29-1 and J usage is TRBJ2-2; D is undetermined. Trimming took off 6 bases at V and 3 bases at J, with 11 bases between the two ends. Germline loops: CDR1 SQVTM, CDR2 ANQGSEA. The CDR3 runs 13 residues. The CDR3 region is CSVSLGDTGELFF. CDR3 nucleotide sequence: TGCAGCGTGAGCCTTGGTGACACCGGGGAGCTGTTTTTT.

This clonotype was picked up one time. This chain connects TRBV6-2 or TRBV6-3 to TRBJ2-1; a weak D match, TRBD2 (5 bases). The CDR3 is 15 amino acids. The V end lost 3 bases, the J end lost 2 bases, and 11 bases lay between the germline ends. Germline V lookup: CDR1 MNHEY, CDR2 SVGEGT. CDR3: CASSYSAVPYNEQFF. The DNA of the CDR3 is TGTGCCAGCAGTTATAGCGCGGTTCCCTACAATGAGCAGTTCTTC.

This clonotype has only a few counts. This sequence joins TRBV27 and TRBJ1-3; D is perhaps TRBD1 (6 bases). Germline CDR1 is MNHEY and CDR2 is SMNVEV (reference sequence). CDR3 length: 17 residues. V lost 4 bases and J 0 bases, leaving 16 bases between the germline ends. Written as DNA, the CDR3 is TGTGCCAGCAGTTCAGGAGGACAGCTCTTCTCTGGAAACACCATATATTTT. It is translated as CASSSGGQLFSGNTIYF.

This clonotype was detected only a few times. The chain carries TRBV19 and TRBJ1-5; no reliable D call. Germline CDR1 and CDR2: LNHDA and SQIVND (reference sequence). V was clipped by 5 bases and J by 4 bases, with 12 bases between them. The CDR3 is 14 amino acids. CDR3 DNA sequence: TGTGCCAGTAGTCTCTGGACGGGGAATCAGCCCCAGCATTTT. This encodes CASSLWTGNQPQHF. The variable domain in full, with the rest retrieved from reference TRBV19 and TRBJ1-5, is DGGITQSPKYLFRKEGQNVTLSCEQNLNHDAMYWYRQDPGQGLRLIYYSQIVNDFQKGDIAEGYSVSREKKESFPLTVTSAQKNPTAFYLCASSLWTGNQPQHFGDGTRLSIL.

CDR3 sequence (DNA): TGTGCCATCAGTCCCGGGACAGGAGTCACTGAAGCTTTCTTT. It encodes CAISPGTGVTEAFF. This rearrangement joins TRBV10-3 to TRBJ1-1; 8 bases align to TRBD1. The length of the CDR3 is 14 residues. V lost 5 bases to trimming and J lost 4 bases; unmatched junction nucleotides: 6. The germline V gene encodes CDR1 ENHRY and CDR2 SYGVKD.

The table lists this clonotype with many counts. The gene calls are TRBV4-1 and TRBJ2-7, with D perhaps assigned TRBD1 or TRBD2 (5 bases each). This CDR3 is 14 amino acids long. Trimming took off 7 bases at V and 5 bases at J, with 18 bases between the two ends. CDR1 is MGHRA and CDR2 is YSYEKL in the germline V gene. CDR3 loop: CASTDSSRGNEQYF. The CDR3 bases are TGCGCCAGCACCGATTCGAGCCGGGGCAACGAGCAGTACTTC.

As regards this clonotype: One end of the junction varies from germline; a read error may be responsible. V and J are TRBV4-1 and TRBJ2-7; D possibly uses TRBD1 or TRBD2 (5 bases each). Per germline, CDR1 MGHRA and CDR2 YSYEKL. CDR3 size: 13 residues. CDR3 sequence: CASSQVMGDELYF. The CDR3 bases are TGCGCCAGCAGCCAGGTTATGGGGGACGAGCTGTACTTC.

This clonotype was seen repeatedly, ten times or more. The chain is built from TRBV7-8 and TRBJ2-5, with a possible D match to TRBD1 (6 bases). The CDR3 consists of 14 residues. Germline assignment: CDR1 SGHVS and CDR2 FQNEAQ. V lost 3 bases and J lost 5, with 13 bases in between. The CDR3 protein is CASSFAGAGETQYF. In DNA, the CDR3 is TGTGCCAGCAGCTTCGCAGGGGCGGGTGAGACCCAGTACTTC.

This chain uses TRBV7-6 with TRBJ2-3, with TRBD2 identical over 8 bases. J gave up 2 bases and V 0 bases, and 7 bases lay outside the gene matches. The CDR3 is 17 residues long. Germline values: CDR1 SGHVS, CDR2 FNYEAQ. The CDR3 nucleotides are TGTGCCAGCAGCTTAGCGGCAGCGGGGGCAATCACAGATACGCAGTATTTT. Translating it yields CASSLAAAGAITDTQYF.

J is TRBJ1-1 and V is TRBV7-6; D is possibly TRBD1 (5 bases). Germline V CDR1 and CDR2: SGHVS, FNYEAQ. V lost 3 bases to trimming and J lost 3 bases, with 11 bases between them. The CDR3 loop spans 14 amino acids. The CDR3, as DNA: TGTGCCAGCAGCTTGGGACGCAGCTACACTGAAGCTTTCTTT. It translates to CASSLGRSYTEAFF.

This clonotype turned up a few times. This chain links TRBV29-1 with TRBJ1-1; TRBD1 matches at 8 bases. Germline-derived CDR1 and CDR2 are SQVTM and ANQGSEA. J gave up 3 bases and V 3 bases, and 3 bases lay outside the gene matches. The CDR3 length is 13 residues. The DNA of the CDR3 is TGCAGCGTTGAGGACAGGGCGGACACTGAAGCTTTCTTT. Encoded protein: CSVEDRADTEAFF.

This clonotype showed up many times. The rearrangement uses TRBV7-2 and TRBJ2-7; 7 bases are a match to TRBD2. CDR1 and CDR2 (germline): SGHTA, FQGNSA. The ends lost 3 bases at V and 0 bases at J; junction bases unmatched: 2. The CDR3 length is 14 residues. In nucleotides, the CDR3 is TGTGCCAGCAGCTTGGCTAGCGGCTCCTACGAGCAGTACGTC. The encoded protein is CASSLASGSYEQYV.

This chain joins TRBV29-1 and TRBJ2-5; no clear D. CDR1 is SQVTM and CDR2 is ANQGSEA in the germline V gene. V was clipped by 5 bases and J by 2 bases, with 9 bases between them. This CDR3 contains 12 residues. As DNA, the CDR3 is TGCAGCGTTCCCACGGATCAAGAGACCCAGTACTTC. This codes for CSVPTDQETQYF.